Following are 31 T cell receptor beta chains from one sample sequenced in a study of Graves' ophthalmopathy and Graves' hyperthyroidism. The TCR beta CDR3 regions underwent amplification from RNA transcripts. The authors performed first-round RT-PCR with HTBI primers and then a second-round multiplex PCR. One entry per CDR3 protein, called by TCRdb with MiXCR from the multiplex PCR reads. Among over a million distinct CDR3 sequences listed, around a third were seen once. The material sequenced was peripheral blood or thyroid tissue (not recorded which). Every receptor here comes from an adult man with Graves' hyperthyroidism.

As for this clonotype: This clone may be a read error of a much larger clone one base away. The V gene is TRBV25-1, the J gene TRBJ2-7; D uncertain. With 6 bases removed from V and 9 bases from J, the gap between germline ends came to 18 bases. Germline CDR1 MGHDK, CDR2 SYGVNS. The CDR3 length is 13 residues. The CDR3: CASSDGPNDGQYF. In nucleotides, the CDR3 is TGTGCCAGCAGCGACGGCCCAAACGACGGGCAGTACTTC.

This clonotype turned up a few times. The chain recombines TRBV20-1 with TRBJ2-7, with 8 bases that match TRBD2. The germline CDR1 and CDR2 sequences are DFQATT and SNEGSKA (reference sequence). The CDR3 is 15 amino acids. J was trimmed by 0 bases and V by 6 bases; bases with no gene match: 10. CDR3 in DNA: TGCAGTGCACCGTTAAAGACTAGCGCCTCCTACGAGCAGTACTTC. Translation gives CSAPLKTSASYEQYF.

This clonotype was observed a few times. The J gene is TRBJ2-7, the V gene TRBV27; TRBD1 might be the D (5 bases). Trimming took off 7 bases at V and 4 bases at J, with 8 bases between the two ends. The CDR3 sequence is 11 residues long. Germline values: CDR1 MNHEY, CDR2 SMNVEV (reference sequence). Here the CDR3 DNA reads TGTGCCAGCAAAAGGGGTTACGAGCAGTACTTC. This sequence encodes CASKRGYEQYF.

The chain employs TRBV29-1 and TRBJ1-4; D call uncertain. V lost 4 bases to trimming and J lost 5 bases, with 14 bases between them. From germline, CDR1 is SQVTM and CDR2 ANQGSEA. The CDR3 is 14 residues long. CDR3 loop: CSVVAPSNNEKLFF. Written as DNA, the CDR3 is TGCAGCGTTGTAGCACCCTCGAACAATGAAAAACTGTTTTTT.

The CDR3, as DNA: TGTGCCAGCAGCGCAAGCTTTTCCGCGAGCGAGCAGTACTTC. It codes for CASSASFSASEQYF. The chain links TRBV9 to TRBJ2-7; no definite D call. V lost 3 bases and J lost 6, with 16 bases in between. The CDR3 is made up of 14 amino acids. Looked up from germline, CDR1 is SGDLS and CDR2 is YYNGEE.

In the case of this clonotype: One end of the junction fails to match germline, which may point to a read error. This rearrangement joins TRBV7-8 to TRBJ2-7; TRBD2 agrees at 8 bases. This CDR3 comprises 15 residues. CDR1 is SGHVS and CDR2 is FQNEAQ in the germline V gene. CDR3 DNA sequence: TGCGCCAGCTCTCCAGCCCCCCGGGAGGGCCCGCGGCAGTACTTC. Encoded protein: CASSPAPREGPRQYF.

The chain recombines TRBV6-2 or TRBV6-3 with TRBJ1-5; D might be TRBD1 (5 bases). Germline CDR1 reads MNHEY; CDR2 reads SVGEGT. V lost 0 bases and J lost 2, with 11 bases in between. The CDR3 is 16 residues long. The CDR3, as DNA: TGTGCCAGCAGTTACTCGATTGGGGCGGGCAATCAGCCCCAGCATTTT. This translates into CASSYSIGAGNQPQHF.

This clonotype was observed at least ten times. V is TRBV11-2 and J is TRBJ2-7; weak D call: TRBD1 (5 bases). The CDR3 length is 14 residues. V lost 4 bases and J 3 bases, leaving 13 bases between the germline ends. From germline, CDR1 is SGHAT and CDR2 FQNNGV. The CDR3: CASSSLRGDYEQYF. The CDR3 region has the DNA TGTGCCAGCAGCTCGTTAAGGGGCGACTACGAGCAGTACTTC. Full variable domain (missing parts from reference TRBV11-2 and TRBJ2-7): EAGVAQSPRYKIIEKRQSVAFWCNPISGHATLYWYQQILGQGPKLLIQFQNNGVVDDSQLPKDRFSAERLKGVDSTLKIQPAKLEDSAVYLCASSSLRGDYEQYFGPGTRLTVT.

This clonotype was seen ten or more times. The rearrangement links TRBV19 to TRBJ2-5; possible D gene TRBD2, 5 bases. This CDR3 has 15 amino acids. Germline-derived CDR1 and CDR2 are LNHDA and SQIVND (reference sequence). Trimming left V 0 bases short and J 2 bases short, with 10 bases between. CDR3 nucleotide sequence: TGTGCCAGTAGTATAGATGGCGGCGGGCAAGAGACCCAGTACTTC. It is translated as CASSIDGGGQETQYF.

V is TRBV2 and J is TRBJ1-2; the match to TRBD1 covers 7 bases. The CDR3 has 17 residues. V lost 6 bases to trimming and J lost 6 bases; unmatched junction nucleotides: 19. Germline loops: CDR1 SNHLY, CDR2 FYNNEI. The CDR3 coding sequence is TGTGCCAGCAGCCCCATCCAACTACTAAGACAGGGACATGGCTACACCTTC. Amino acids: CASSPIQLLRQGHGYTF.

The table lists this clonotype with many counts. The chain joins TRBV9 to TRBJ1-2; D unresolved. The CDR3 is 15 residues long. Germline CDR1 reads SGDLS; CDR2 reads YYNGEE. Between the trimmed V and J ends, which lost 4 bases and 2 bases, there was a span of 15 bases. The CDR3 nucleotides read TGTGCCAGCAGCACACCACTGACGGAGAACTATGGCTACACCTTC. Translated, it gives CASSTPLTENYGYTF.

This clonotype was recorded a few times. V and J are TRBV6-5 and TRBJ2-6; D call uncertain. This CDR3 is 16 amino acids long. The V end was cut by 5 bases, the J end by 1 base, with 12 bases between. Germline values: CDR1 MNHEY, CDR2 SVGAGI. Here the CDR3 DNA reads TGTGCCAGCAGTGCAACGTCACGTTCTGGGGCCAACGTCCTGACTTTC. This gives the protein CASSATSRSGANVLTF.

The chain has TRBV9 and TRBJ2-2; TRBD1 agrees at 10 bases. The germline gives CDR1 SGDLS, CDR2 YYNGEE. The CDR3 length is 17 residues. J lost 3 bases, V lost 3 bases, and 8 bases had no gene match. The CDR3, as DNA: TGTGCCAGCAGCGCTCGGGACAGGGGATACTACACCGGGGAGCTGTTTTTT. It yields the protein CASSARDRGYYTGELFF.

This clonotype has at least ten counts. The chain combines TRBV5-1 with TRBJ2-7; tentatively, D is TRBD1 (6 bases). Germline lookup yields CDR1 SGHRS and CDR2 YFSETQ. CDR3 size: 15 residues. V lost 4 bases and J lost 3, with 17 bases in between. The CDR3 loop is CASSPDRWRFYEQYF. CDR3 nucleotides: TGCGCCAGCAGCCCGGACAGATGGAGATTCTACGAGCAGTACTTC.

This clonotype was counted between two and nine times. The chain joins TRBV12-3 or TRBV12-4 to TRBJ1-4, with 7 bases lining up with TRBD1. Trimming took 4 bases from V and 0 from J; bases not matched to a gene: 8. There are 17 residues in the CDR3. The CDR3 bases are TGTGCCAGCAGTTACCAAACCGGGACAGCAACTAATGAAAAACTGTTTTTT. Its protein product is CASSYQTGTATNEKLFF.

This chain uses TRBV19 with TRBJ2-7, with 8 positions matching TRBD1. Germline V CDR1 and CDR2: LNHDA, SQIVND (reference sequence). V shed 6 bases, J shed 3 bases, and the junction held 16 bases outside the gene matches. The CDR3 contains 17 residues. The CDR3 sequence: CASRPQQGAFSHYEQYF. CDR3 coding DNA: TGTGCCAGTAGGCCTCAGCAGGGGGCTTTTAGTCACTACGAGCAGTACTTC.

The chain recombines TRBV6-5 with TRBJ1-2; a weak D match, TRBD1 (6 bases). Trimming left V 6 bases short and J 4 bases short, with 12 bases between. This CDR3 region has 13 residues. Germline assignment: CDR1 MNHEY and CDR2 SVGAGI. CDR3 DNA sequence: TGTGCCAGCAGGCCAAAACAGGGCTATGGCTACACCTTC. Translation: CASRPKQGYGYTF.

The CDR3 protein is CASSYSTGKTPGYTF. The CDR3 DNA is TGTGCCAGCAGTTACTCTACAGGGAAAACTCCTGGCTACACCTTC. The gene calls are TRBV6-5 and TRBJ1-2, with D possibly matching TRBD1 (6 bases). The germline V gene encodes CDR1 MNHEY and CDR2 SVGAGI. Trimming left V 0 bases short and J 7 bases short, with 15 bases between. This CDR3 region has 15 residues.

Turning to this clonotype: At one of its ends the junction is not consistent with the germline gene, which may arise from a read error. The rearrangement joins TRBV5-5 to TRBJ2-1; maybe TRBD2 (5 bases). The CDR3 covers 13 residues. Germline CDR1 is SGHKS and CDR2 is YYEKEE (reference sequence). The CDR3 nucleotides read TGTGCCAGCAGCCCTTTGGGTGTTACTAGTCAGATCTTC. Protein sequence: CASSPLGVTSQIF. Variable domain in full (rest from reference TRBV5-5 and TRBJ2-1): DAGVTQSPTHLIKTRGQQVTLRCSPISGHKSVSWYQQVLGQGPQFIFQYYEKEERGRGNFPDRFSARQFPNYSSELNVNALLLGDSALYLCASSPLGVTSQIFGPGTRLTVL.

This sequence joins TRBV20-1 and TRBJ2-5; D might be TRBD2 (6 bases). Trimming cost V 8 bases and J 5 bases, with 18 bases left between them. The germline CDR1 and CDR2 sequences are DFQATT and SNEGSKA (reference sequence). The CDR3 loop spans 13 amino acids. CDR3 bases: TGCAGTAGACGACGGGACGGAGGGGAGACCCAGTACTTC. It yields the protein CSRRRDGGETQYF.

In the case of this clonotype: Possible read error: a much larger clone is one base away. The DNA for the CDR3 is TGCGCCAGCAGCTTTTGGGACAGGGGCCTTGAAGGCGACACCTTC. It translates to CASSFWDRGLEGDTF. The chain employs TRBV5-1 and TRBJ1-2; TRBD1 agrees at 10 bases. Trimming removed 2 bases from V and 12 bases from J; junction bases left unmatched: 13. The CDR3 consists of 15 residues. CDR1 and CDR2 from the germline V gene are SGHRS and YFSETQ.

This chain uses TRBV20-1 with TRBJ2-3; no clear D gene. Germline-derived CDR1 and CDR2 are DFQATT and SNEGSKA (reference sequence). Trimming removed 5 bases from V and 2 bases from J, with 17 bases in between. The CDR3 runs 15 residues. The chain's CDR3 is CSASSDKGPTDTQYF. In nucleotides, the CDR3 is TGCAGTGCTTCCTCAGACAAGGGCCCCACAGATACGCAGTATTTT.

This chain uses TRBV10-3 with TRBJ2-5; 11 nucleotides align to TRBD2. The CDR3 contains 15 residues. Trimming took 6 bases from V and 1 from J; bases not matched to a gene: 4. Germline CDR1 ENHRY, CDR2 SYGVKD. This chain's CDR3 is CAIRGLAGGQETQYF. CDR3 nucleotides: TGTGCCATCAGGGGTCTAGCGGGGGGCCAAGAGACCCAGTACTTC.

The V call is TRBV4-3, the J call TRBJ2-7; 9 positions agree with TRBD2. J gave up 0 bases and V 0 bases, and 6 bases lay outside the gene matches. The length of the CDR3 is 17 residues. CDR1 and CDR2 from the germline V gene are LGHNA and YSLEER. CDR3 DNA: TGCGCCAGCAGCCAAGACCGTAGCGGGAGTAGCTCCTACGAGCAGTACTTC. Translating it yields CASSQDRSGSSSYEQYF.

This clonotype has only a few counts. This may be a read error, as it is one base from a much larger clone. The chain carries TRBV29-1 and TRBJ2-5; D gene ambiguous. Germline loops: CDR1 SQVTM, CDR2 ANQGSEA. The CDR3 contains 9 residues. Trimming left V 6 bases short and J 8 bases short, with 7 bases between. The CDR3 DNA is TGCAGCGTCGGTCCAACCCAGTACTTC. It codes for CSVGPTQYF.

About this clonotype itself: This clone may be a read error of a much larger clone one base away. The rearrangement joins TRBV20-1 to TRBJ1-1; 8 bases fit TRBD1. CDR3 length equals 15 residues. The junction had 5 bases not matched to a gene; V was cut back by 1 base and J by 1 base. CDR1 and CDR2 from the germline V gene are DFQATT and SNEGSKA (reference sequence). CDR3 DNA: TGCAGTGCTAGAGTGGTAGGACAGGGGAACACTGAAGCTTTCTTT. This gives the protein CSARVVGQGNTEAFF.

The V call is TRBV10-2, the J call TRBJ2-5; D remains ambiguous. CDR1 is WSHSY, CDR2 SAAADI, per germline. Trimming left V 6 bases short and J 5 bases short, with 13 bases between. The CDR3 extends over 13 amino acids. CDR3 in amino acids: CASSHSSFETQYF. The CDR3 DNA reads TGCGCCAGCAGCCACAGCAGCTTCGAGACCCAGTACTTC.

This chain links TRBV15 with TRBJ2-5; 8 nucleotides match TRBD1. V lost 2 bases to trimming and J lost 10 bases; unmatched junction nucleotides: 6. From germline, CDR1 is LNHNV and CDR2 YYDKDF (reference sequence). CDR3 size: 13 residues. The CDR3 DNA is TGTGCCACCAGCAGAAGAACAGGGGGAGACCAGTACTTC. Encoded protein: CATSRRTGGDQYF.

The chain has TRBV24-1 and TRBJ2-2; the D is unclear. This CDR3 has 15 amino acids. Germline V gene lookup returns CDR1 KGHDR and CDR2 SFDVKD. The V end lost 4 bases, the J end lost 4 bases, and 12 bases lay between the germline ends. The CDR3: CATSEAGHLTGELFF. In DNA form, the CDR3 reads TGTGCCACCAGTGAGGCCGGGCACCTCACCGGGGAGCTGTTTTTT.

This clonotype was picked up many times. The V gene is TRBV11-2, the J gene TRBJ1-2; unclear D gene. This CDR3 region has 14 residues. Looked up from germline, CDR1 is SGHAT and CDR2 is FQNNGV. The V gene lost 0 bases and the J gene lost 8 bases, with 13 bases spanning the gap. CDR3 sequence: CASSLDPPPLGYTF. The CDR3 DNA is TGTGCCAGCAGCTTAGATCCACCCCCTCTAGGCTACACCTTC.

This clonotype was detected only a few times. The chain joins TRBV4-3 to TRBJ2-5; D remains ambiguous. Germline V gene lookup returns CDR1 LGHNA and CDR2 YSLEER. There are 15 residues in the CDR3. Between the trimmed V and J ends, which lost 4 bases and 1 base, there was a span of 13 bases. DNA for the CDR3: TGCGCCAGCAGCCCCGGGCCAACCTTCCAAGAGACCCAGTACTTC. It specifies CASSPGPTFQETQYF.